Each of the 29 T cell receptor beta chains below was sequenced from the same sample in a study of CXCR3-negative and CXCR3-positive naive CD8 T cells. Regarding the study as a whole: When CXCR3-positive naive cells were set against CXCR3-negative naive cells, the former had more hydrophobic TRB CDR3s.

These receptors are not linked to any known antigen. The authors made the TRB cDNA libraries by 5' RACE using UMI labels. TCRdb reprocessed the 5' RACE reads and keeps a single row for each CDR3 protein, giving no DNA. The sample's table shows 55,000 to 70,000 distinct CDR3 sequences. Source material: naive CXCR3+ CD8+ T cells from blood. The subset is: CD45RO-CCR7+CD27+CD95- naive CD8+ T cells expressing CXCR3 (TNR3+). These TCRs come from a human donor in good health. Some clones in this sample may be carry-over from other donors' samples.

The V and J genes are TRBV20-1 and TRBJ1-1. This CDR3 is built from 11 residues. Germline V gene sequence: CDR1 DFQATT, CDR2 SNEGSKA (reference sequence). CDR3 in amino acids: CSASRGSEAFF.

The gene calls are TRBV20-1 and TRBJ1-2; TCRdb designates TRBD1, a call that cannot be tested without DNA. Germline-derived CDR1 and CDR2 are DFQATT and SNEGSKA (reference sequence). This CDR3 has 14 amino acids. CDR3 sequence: CSARDADNIYGYTF.

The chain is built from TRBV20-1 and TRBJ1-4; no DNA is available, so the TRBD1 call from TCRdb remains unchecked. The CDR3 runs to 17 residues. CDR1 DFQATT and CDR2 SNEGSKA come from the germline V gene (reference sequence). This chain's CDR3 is CSARDHMSRETNEKLFF.

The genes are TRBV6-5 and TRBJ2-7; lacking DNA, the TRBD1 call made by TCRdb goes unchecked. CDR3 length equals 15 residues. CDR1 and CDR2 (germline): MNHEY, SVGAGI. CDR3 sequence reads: CASSLSGTGLYEQYF.

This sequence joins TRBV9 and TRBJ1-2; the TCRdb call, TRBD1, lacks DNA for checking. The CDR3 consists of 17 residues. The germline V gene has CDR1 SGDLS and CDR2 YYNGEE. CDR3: CASSTRAMGQGSDGYTF.

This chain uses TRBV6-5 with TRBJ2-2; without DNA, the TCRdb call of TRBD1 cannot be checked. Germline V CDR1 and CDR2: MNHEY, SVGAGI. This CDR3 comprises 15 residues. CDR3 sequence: CASSFTGVGTGELFF.

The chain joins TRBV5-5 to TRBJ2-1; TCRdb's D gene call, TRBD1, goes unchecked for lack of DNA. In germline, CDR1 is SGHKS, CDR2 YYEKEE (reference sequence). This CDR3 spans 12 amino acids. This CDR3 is CASSHRTDEQFF.

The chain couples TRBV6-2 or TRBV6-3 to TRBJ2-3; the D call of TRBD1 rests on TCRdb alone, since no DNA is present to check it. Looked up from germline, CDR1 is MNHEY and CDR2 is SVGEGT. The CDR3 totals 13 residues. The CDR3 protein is CASQGASLDTQYF.

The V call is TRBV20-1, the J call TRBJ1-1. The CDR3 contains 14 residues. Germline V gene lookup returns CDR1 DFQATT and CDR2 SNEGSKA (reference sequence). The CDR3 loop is CSARLGTGYTEAFF.

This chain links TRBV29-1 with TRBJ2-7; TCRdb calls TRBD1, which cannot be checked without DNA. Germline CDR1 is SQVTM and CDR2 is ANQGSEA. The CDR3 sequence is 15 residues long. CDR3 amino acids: CSVERGTGDSYEQYF.

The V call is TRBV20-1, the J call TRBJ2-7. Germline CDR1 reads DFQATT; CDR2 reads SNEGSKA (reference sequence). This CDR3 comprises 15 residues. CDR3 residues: CSARDPPALPYEQYF.

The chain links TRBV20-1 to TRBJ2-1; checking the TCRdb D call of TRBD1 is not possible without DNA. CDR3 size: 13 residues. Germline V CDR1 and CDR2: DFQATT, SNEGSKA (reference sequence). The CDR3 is CSARGTVYNEQFF.

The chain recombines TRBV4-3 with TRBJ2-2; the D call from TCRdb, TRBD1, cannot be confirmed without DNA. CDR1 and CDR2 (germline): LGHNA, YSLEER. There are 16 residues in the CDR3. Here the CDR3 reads CASSQDVQGWAGELFF.

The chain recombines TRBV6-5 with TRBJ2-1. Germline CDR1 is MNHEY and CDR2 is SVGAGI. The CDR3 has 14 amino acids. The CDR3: CASSYSRSYNEQFF.

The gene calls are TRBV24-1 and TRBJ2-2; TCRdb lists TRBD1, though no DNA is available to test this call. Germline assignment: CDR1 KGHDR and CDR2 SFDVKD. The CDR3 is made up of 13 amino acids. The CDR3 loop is CATSASTAGELFF.

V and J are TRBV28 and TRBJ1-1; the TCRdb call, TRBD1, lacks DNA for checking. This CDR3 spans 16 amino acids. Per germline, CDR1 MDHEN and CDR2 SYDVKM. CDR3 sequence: CASSPLRLGGNTEAFF. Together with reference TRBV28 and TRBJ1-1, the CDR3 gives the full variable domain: DVKVTQSSRYLVKRTGEKVFLECVQDMDHENMFWYRQDPGLGLRLIYFSYDVKMKEKGDIPEGYSVSREKKERFSLILESASTNQTSMYLCASSPLRLGGNTEAFFGQGTRLTVV.

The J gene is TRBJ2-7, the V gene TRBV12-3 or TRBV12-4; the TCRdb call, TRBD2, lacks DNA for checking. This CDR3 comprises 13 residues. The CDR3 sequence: CASSGGLVDEQYF.

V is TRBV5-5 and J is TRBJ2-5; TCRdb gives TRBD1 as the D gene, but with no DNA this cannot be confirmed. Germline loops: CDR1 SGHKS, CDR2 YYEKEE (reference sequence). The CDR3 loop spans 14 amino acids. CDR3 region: CASSKGGRRETQYF.

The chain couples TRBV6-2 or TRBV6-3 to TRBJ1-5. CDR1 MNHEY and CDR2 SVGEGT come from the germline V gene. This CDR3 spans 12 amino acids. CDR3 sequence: CASSYEGQPQHF.

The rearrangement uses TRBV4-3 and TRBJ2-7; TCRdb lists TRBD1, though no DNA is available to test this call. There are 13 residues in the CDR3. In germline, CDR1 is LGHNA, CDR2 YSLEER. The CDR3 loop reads CASSQGTDWEQYF.

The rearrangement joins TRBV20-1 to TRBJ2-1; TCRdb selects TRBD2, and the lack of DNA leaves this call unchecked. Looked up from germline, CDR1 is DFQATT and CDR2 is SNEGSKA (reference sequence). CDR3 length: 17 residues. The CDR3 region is CSARFSGGTPLYNEQFF.

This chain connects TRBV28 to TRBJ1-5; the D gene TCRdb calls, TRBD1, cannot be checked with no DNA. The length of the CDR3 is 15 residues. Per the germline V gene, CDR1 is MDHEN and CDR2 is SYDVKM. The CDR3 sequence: CASSERQGSNQPQHF.

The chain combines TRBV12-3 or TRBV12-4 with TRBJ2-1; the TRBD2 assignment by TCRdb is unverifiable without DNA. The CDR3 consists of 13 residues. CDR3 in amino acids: CASKLAGASEQFF.

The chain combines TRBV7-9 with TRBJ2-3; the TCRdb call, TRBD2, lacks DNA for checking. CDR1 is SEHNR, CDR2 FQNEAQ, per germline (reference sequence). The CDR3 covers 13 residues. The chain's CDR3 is CASSPGTEDTQYF.

The CDR3 reads CASRKQGSSYNSPLHF. This rearrangement joins TRBV7-9 to TRBJ1-6; TCRdb gives TRBD1 as the D gene, but with no DNA this cannot be confirmed. This CDR3 is built from 16 residues. Looked up from germline, CDR1 is SEHNR and CDR2 is FQNEAQ (reference sequence).

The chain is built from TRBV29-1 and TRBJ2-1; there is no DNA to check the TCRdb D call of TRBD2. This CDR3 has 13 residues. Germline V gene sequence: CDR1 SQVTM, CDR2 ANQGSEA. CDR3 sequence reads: CSVPRLAANEQFF.

CDR3 in amino acids: CASSLLAGGPNEQFF. The chain couples TRBV7-8 to TRBJ2-1; TCRdb gives TRBD2 as the D gene, but with no DNA this cannot be confirmed. This CDR3 comprises 15 residues. Germline CDR1 is SGHVS and CDR2 is FQNEAQ.

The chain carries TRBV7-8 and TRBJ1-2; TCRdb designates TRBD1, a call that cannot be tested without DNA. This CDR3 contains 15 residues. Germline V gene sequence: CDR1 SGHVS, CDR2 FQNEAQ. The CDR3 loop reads CASSLEWSGGNGYTF.

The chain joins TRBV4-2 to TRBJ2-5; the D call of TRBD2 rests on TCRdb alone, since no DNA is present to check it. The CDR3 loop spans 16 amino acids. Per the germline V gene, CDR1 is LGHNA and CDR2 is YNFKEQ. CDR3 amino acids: CASSQGLQGLGETQYF.